The clone carrying this T cell receptor (beta chain) was seen repeatedly, ten times or more. The target antigen is unknown. The V end lost 0 bases, the J end lost 4 bases, and 4 bases lay between the germline ends. Germline V gene data show CDR1 as MNHNY and CDR2 as SVGAGI (reference sequence). CDR3 size: 12 residues. This entry comes from a study of early T cells in non-severe SARS-CoV-2 infection. Overall study results and limits: Private and CD4 specificities were missed by VDJdb matching, which favored anti-spike CD8 responses.

One entry per CDR3 protein results from TCRdb running MiXCR on the 5' RACE reads. Counted here are approximately 76,000 distinct CDR3 sequences, over 9% occurring once; the ten biggest clones make up roughly 4.7%. J is TRBJ2-7 and V is TRBV6-6; D remains ambiguous. Sequenced input: whole blood. The TCR was taken from an adult who was a healthcare worker with PCR-confirmed SARS-CoV-2 infection or an uninfected control (not recorded which). CDR3 amino acids: CASSYSLYEQYF. The CDR3 coding sequence is TGTGCCAGCAGTTACTCATTATACGAGCAGTACTTC.